This TCR beta chain was recovered during a study of a mutant IDH1 vaccine in newly diagnosed glioma. About the research overall: Onset of vaccination occurred 4-6 weeks following radiotherapy alone, or with temozolomide cycles. Sex among treated patients split about 62% male, about 40% female; mean age was around 40 years. General study findings and limits: Of the patients, less than 95% had vaccine-induced immune responses.

From germline, CDR1 is MDHEN and CDR2 SYDVKM. The CDR3 length is 20 residues. V lost 2 bases, J lost 2 bases, and 14 bases stayed unmatched. TCRdb's copy holds only in-frame clones and misses some; the assay was immunoSEQ multiplex PCR. Among 45,000 to 70,000 clones listed, 80% to 85% were seen once. As for this clone: Its antigen is unknown.

Time point reported: week 5, during vaccination. Vaccination comprised doses that each held 300 ug of mutant IDH1 20-mer peptide, plus topical imiquimod. The chain has TRBV28 and TRBJ2-5, with 13 bases identical to TRBD2. This clonotype originated in a man younger than 40 with glioma. The source material was PBMCs, sampled from a glioma patient whose treatment included an IDH1 peptide vaccine. CDR3 nucleotides: TGTGCCAGCAGTTTAGCTCCCCCGACTAGCGGGGGGCCCCCTCAAGAGACCCAGTACTTC. This sequence encodes CASSLAPPTSGGPPQETQYF.